The rows below give T cell receptor beta chains drawn from one sample of a study of T cells after yellow fever vaccination. TCRdb analysed the 5' RACE reads with MiXCR anew, one entry per CDR3 protein. The table has 500,000 to 650,000 distinct CDR3 sequences, roughly 13% seen once. The source material was PBMCs, sampled on the day of the yellow fever booster vaccination. Source of these receptors: a man younger than 40 who received the YFV17D yellow fever vaccine. The CDR3 runs from the conserved cysteine through the conserved F or W. Fields, in order: J gene, V gene, clone size, D gene, CDR3 DNA, CDR3 protein. D genes are given only for firm matches. Size is omitted from some rows. Given values are once, few, many or a class for expanded clones.

>TRBJ2-7|TRBV7-6|few|NA
TGTGCCAGCAGCTCGGCGGTTGCGGAGAAGCAGTACTTC
CASSSAVAEKQYF
>TRBJ1-2|TRBV20-1|NA|NA
TGCAGTGCTAGCGGTGGCAGGTCCTATGGCTACACCTTC
CSASGGRSYGYTF
>TRBJ2-7|TRBV7-5|NA|NA
NA
CISASAGSRVAYEQYF
>TRBJ1-2|TRBV15|NA|NA
TGTGCCACCAGCAGAGATCAGACAGTCTATGGCTACACCTTC
CATSRDQTVYGYTF
>TRBJ2-1|TRBV20-1|few|TRBD1
TGCAGTGCTACGAACTCCGGGACAGGGGGCTACAATGAGCAGTTCTTC
CSATNSGTGGYNEQFF
>TRBJ2-5|TRBV5-1|once|TRBD2
TGCGCCAGCAGCTTCGCGGGAGCAGGAGAGACCCAGTACTTC
CASSFAGAGETQYF
>TRBJ2-1|TRBV29-1|few|NA
TGCAGCGCGGGGTGGCTAACGGATTACAATGAGCAGTTCTTC
CSAGWLTDYNEQFF
>TRBJ2-3|TRBV20-1|few|NA
TGCAGTGGCAGGGGCTTTAGCGTTTTAACAGATACGCAGTATTTT
CSGRGFSVLTDTQYF
>TRBJ2-7|TRBV6-5|NA|TRBD1
TGTGCCAGCAGTTACGTTTGGGACAGCAGAACAACGGGGGAGCAGTACTTC
CASSYVWDSRTTGEQYF
>TRBJ2-7|TRBV6-4|few|NA
TGTGCCAGCAGATCGAGCCTTCATCCTCCCTACGAGCAGTACTTC
CASRSSLHPPYEQYF
>TRBJ2-3|TRBV7-2|few|TRBD2
TGTGCCAGCAGCTTCACTAGCGGGAGTGGAGGAGATACGCAGTATTTT
CASSFTSGSGGDTQYF
>TRBJ2-1|TRBV29-1|NA|TRBD2
TGCAGCGTTGAAGAAGGGAGGGCCTTGCCGGATGAGCAGTTCTTC
CSVEEGRALPDEQFF
>TRBJ2-5|TRBV12-3/TRBV12-4|NA|NA
TGTGCCAGCAGTCGGCAGCCGCCGGAGACCCAGTACTTC
CASSRQPPETQYF
>TRBJ2-1|TRBV18|few|NA
TGTGCCAGCTCACCACCTGAGGGGTCCCAGTTCTTC
CASSPPEGSQFF
>TRBJ1-5|TRBV20-1|many|NA
TGCAGTGCTAGTAAGGTGTTTAGGGAGAATCAGCCCCAGCATTTT
CSASKVFRENQPQHF
>TRBJ2-5|TRBV20-1|few|NA
TGCAGTGCTCGGGACTCCTTTAAGACCCAGTACTTC
CSARDSFKTQYF
>TRBJ2-4|TRBV4-3|NA|NA
TGCGCCAGCAGCCAAGACGGGCATGGCATTCAGTACTTC
CASSQDGHGIQYF
>TRBJ1-1|TRBV29-1|NA|NA
TGCAGCGCCGATTGGGACACTTCGAACACTGAAGCTTTCTTT
CSADWDTSNTEAFF
>TRBJ2-7|TRBV11-2|few|TRBD1
TGTGCCAGCAGCCACAAATTTACTTCGCCGGGACAGCCCTACGAGCAGTACTTC
CASSHKFTSPGQPYEQYF
>TRBJ2-2|TRBV4-3|many|NA
TGCGCCAGCAGCCAGACTAACACCGGGGAGCTGTTTTTT
CASSQTNTGELFF
>TRBJ2-3|TRBV5-6|few|TRBD1
TGTGCCAGCAGCTTCCTCGGGACAGGGGACGCAGATACGCAGTATTTT
CASSFLGTGDADTQYF
>TRBJ2-3|TRBV12-3/TRBV12-4|NA|NA
TGTGCCAGCAGAACCCGGGACACAGATACGCAGTATTTT
CASRTRDTDTQYF
>TRBJ1-5|TRBV3-1|many|TRBD1
TGTGCCAGCAGCCCGACTACCGGGACAGGGGAACCCCAGCATTTT
CASSPTTGTGEPQHF
>TRBJ2-1|TRBV12-3/TRBV12-4|NA|TRBD2
TGTGCCAGCAGGGGGACTAGCGGGTCCCACAATGAGCAGTTCTTC
CASRGTSGSHNEQFF
>TRBJ2-1|TRBV7-2|many|TRBD2
TGTGCCAGCAGCTTAGCCGGACTAGCGGGAGGTAAAGATGAGCAGTTCTTC
CASSLAGLAGGKDEQFF
>TRBJ2-5|TRBV4-2|NA|TRBD2
TGTGCCAGCAGCCCCCAGCGGGAGGGGCAAGAGACCCAGTACTTC
CASSPQREGQETQYF
>TRBJ1-1|TRBV5-1|many|NA
TGCGCCAGCAGCTTGGCGCAGGGCGGCACTGAAGCTTTCTTT
CASSLAQGGTEAFF
>TRBJ2-4|TRBV7-8|NA|NA
TGTGCCAGCAGCTTAGGGACAGCATCAAACATTCAGTACTTC
CASSLGTASNIQYF
>TRBJ2-7|TRBV6-5|NA|TRBD1
TGTGCCAGCAGCTTAAGGAAAGCCCGGGACAGGGGTCTAGGAGAGCAGTACTTC
CASSLRKARDRGLGEQYF
>TRBJ2-5|TRBV7-2|NA|NA
TGTGCCAGCAGCTTAAGGGGTGCTTGGGAGACCCAGTACTTC
CASSLRGAWETQYF
>TRBJ2-7|TRBV5-1|NA|NA
TGCGCCAGCAGCGGCTGGACAGGCGGGGACGAGCAGTACTTC
CASSGWTGGDEQYF
>TRBJ2-5|TRBV11-1|few|TRBD1
TGTGCCAGCAGCATTAGAGGGACAGGGTTTTTGGAGACCCAGTACTTC
CASSIRGTGFLETQYF
>TRBJ2-5|TRBV24-1|NA|TRBD2
TGTGCCACCAGTGTTCCTAGGGCTGGACTAGCAACTTTAGAGACCCAGTACTTC
CATSVPRAGLATLETQYF
>TRBJ2-1|TRBV6-2/TRBV6-3|few|TRBD2
TGTGCCAGCCAAAAACTAGCGGTCATCAATGAGCAGTTCTTC
CASQKLAVINEQFF
>TRBJ2-5|TRBV7-2|few|NA
TGTGCCAGCAGCGGTTCGTTACGAGAGACCCAGTACTTC
CASSGSLRETQYF
>TRBJ2-5|TRBV29-1|NA|TRBD2
TGCAGCGTTGAAGATCCCCGGACTAGCGGGAGTCCAGAGACCCAGTACTTC
CSVEDPRTSGSPETQYF
>TRBJ2-5|TRBV4-3|few|TRBD1
TGCGCCAGCAGCCTCGGGACAGTCAACCAAGAGACCCAGTACTTC
CASSLGTVNQETQYF
>TRBJ2-3|TRBV10-2|NA|NA
TGCGCCAGTGCATCAATTCAAGATACGCAGTATTTT
CASASIQDTQYF
>TRBJ2-4|TRBV29-1|NA|TRBD1
TGCAGCGTTGGAGGGGACAGGGGAGTGAACATTCAGTACTTC
CSVGGDRGVNIQYF
>TRBJ2-3|TRBV7-3|few|NA
TGTGCCAGCAGCTTAAATCTGGGCTCAGATACGCAGTATTTT
CASSLNLGSDTQYF
>TRBJ2-3|TRBV29-1|few|TRBD1
TGCAGCTCGGGACAGTCTAGCACAGATACGCAGTATTTT
CSSGQSSTDTQYF
>TRBJ2-2|TRBV18|NA|TRBD2
TGTGCCAGCTCACCCGTAGGACTAGCGGCGAACACCGGGGAGCTGTTTTTT
CASSPVGLAANTGELFF
>TRBJ2-7|TRBV5-1|NA|TRBD2
TGCGCCAGCAGCTTCCGGGGGGGCGACTACGAGCAGTACTTC
CASSFRGGDYEQYF
>TRBJ2-2|TRBV14|NA|TRBD1
TGTGCCAGCAGCCAACCCACAGGGGCCACCGGGGAGCTGTTTTTT
CASSQPTGATGELFF
>TRBJ2-5|TRBV21-1|NA|NA
TGTGCCAGCGGACTAGCGGGAGAAAAAGAGACCCAGTACTTC
CASGLAGEKETQYF
>TRBJ2-1|TRBV30|NA|NA
TGTGCCTGGAATGTAGGCCGCAGGGCTGAGCAGTTCTTC
CAWNVGRRAEQFF
>TRBJ2-3|TRBV12-3/TRBV12-4|few|TRBD1
TGTGCCAGCGGGAGACAGGGGTATAGCACAGATACGCAGTATTTT
CASGRQGYSTDTQYF
>TRBJ2-5|TRBV6-2/TRBV6-3|few|TRBD2
TGTGCCAGCAGTTACTTGGGACTAGCTGCGGAGACCCAGTACTTC
CASSYLGLAAETQYF